The 31 T cell receptor beta chains listed next were all sequenced from one sample in a study of shared clonotypes between healthy human individuals. This table comes from immunoSEQ multiplex PCR, and its TCRdb copy is limited to in-frame clones, with some not included. The sample lists under 1,900,000 clones, less than 99% occurring once. Sequencing used naive CD4+ T cells sorted from blood. Regarding subset: CD45RA+ positively selected. The receptors come from a man aged 30 to 45 in good health.

This chain uses TRBV6-5 with TRBJ2-3, with D hard to call. Germline V gives CDR1 MNHEY, CDR2 SVGAGI. This CDR3 contains 15 residues. The V end lost 0 bases, the J end lost 4 bases, and 11 bases lay between the germline ends. In DNA, the CDR3 is TGTGCCAGCAGTTACTCGGGCGGTGACGCAGATACGCAGTATTTT. Its protein is CASSYSGGDADTQYF.

The rearrangement uses TRBV7-8 and TRBJ2-7; the D is unclear. The germline V gene encodes CDR1 SGHVS and CDR2 FQNEAQ. The CDR3 runs 11 residues. With 5 bases removed from V and 4 bases from J, the gap between germline ends came to 6 bases. The CDR3 DNA reads TGTGCCAGCAGCGAGCGATACGAGCAGTACTTC. Translation: CASSERYEQYF. The variable domain in full, with the rest retrieved from reference TRBV7-8 and TRBJ2-7, is GAGVSQSPRYKVAKRGQDVALRCDPISGHVSLFWYQQALGQGPEFLTYFQNEAQLDKSGLPSDRFFAERPEGSVSTLKIQRTQQEDSAVYLCASSERYEQYFGPGTRLTVT.

This clone has just one count. The sample has other DNA sequences that encode this CDR3 too. J is TRBJ1-5 and V is TRBV19; TRBD1 might be the D (5 bases). The CDR3 loop spans 14 amino acids. Germline assignment: CDR1 LNHDA and CDR2 SQIVND (reference sequence). V lost 3 bases and J lost 1, with 7 bases in between. For the CDR3, the DNA is TGTGCCAGTAGTATTTGGGACAGCAATCAGCCCCAGCATTTT. Its translation is CASSIWDSNQPQHF.

The J gene is TRBJ2-2, the V gene TRBV5-4; 10 positions match TRBD1. In germline, CDR1 is SGHNT, CDR2 YYREEE (reference sequence). This CDR3 spans 16 amino acids. Germline trimming cut 6 bases from V and 3 bases from J; bases unmatched to any gene: 8. The CDR3: CASTHGGTGDTGELFF. The CDR3 DNA reads as TGTGCCAGCACCCACGGGGGGACAGGGGACACCGGGGAGCTGTTTTTT.

The chain has TRBV15 and TRBJ2-7; 13 bases align to TRBD2. The V gene end was trimmed by 0 bases and the J gene end by 3 bases; junction bases not matched to a gene: 14. The CDR3 sequence is 20 residues long. Germline CDR1 LNHNV, CDR2 YYDKDF (reference sequence). In DNA, the CDR3 is TGTGCCACCAGCAGAGATTATACTAGCGGGAGGGTACTACGGGACTACGAGCAGTACTTC. Its protein product is CATSRDYTSGRVLRDYEQYF.

The V call is TRBV5-1, the J call TRBJ2-5; 9 bases agree with TRBD2. CDR1 SGHRS and CDR2 YFSETQ come from the germline V gene. Trimming removed 0 bases from V and 3 bases from J; junction bases left unmatched: 9. The CDR3 covers 17 residues. As DNA, the CDR3 is TGCGCCAGCAGCTTGGGTACTAGCGGGCGAATTGAAGAGACCCAGTACTTC. Protein product: CASSLGTSGRIEETQYF.

The rearrangement links TRBV10-3 to TRBJ2-3, with 7 nucleotides matching TRBD1. There are 14 residues in the CDR3. After removal of 5 bases from V and 3 bases from J, the junction contained 5 bases not matched to a gene. CDR1 and CDR2 (germline): ENHRY, SYGVKD. Here the CDR3 DNA reads TGTGCCATCAGTTCCCGACAGGGAACAGATACGCAGTATTTT. Protein product: CAISSRQGTDTQYF.

The chain has TRBV5-1 and TRBJ2-6, with D perhaps TRBD1 (5 bases). CDR1 and CDR2 (germline): SGHRS, YFSETQ. CDR3 size: 19 residues. The V end lost 0 bases, the J end lost 0 bases, and 16 bases lay between the germline ends. The CDR3 bases are TGCGCCAGCAGCTTGGACGCGCAGGGTACGGGCTCTGGGGCCAACGTCCTGACTTTC. Its protein product is CASSLDAQGTGSGANVLTF.

The V and J genes are TRBV11-2 and TRBJ2-7; D might be TRBD2 (6 bases). The germline V gene encodes CDR1 SGHAT and CDR2 FQNNGV. Trimming left V 1 base short and J 10 bases short, with 17 bases between. The CDR3 contains 14 residues. CDR3 sequence reads: CASSLVTGELSQYF. CDR3 nucleotides: TGTGCCAGCAGCTTAGTGACGGGGGAACTGTCTCAGTACTTC.

V is TRBV29-1 and J is TRBJ2-5; D possibly uses TRBD1 or TRBD2 (6 bases each). The CDR3 is 15 residues long. Germline loops: CDR1 SQVTM, CDR2 ANQGSEA. Trimming cost V 4 bases and J 4 bases, with 19 bases left between them. The CDR3 reads CSVAGDTSTGETQYF. As DNA, the CDR3 is TGCAGCGTTGCGGGGGACACCAGTACGGGAGAGACCCAGTACTTC. The whole variable domain, remainder taken from reference TRBV29-1 and TRBJ2-5, is SAVISQKPSRDICQRGTSLTIQCQVDSQVTMMFWYRQQPGQSLTLIATANQGSEATYESGFVIDKFPISRPNLTFSTLTVSNMSPEDSSIYLCSVAGDTSTGETQYFGPGTRLLVL.

The chain is built from TRBV14 and TRBJ2-3; maybe TRBD2 (6 bases). There are 17 residues in the CDR3. Germline lookup yields CDR1 SGHDN and CDR2 FVKESK. Trimming stripped 0 bases from V and 1 base from J, with 14 bases between. Here the CDR3 DNA reads TGTGCCAGCAGCCAAGATCTGCCCGCTAGCGGCACAGATACGCAGTATTTT. Residues: CASSQDLPASGTDTQYF.

The rearrangement joins TRBV7-9 to TRBJ2-3; unclear D gene. The V end lost 1 base, the J end lost 6 bases, and 14 bases lay between the germline ends. Germline lookup yields CDR1 SEHNR and CDR2 FQNEAQ (reference sequence). The CDR3 length is 15 residues. CDR3: CASSLEIPPWDTQYF. The CDR3 DNA sequence: TGTGCCAGCAGCTTAGAAATCCCTCCTTGGGATACGCAGTATTTT.

The chain employs TRBV10-3 and TRBJ2-7; 7 nucleotides line up with TRBD1. The CDR3 has 15 amino acids. Germline CDR1 and CDR2: ENHRY and SYGVKD. Unmatched junction bases numbered 10, after V lost 4 bases and J lost 4 bases. The CDR3 protein is CAISVLRDSLYEQYF. In nucleotides, the CDR3 is TGTGCCATCAGTGTACTCCGGGACAGCTTATACGAGCAGTACTTC.

The chain links TRBV11-2 to TRBJ2-2, with unresolved D. The length of the CDR3 is 14 residues. Trimming left V 1 base short and J 6 bases short, with 9 bases between. Germline lookup yields CDR1 SGHAT and CDR2 FQNNGV. The CDR3 spells CASSLAGSSGELFF. Here the CDR3 DNA reads TGTGCCAGCAGCTTAGCAGGTTCTTCCGGGGAGCTGTTTTTT.

J is TRBJ1-2 and V is TRBV11-1; maybe TRBD1 (6 bases). The CDR3 is made up of 15 amino acids. Germline-derived CDR1 and CDR2 are SGHAT and FQDESV (reference sequence). The ends were cut back, 5 bases at V and 1 base at J, with 14 bases in the middle. The CDR3 nucleotides are TGTGCCAGCAGCCCTCGGACAGATAGTAACTATGGCTACACCTTC. It encodes CASSPRTDSNYGYTF. The complete variable domain, with remaining parts taken from reference TRBV11-1 and TRBJ1-2, reads EAEVAQSPRYKITEKSQAVAFWCDPISGHATLYWYRQILGQGPELLVQFQDESVVDDSQLPKDRFSAERLKGVDSTLKIQPAELGDSAMYLCASSPRTDSNYGYTFGSGTRLTVV.

The rearrangement joins TRBV9 to TRBJ2-3; D unclear. The V and J ends lost 3 bases and 9 bases respectively, with 14 bases between them. The germline V gene encodes CDR1 SGDLS and CDR2 YYNGEE. This CDR3 has 13 residues. Written as DNA, the CDR3 is TGTGCCAGCAGCGGATCAACCCCCTGGACGCAGTATTTT. Translated, it gives CASSGSTPWTQYF.

This chain links TRBV19 with TRBJ2-7; D not resolved. Per germline, CDR1 LNHDA and CDR2 SQIVND (reference sequence). CDR3 size: 14 residues. The V and J ends lost 1 base and 5 bases respectively, with 12 bases between them. CDR3: CASSIGNGRDEQYF. In DNA form, the CDR3 reads TGTGCCAGTAGTATAGGAAACGGACGGGACGAGCAGTACTTC.

The rearrangement joins TRBV4-1 to TRBJ2-7; D call uncertain. CDR3 length: 14 amino acids. Germline V gene lookup returns CDR1 MGHRA and CDR2 YSYEKL. The V end was cut by 3 bases, the J end by 1 base, with 10 bases between. DNA of the CDR3: TGCGCCAGCAGCCATCTTGCGGTTTCCTACGAGCAGTACTTC. This translates into CASSHLAVSYEQYF.

The chain carries TRBV9 and TRBJ2-3; 10 bases are a match to TRBD2. V lost 3 bases, J lost 0 bases, and 13 bases stayed unmatched. The CDR3 is 19 residues long. The V gene's germline CDR1 is SGDLS and CDR2 YYNGEE. The CDR3 loop is CASSAQLAGSPFSTDTQYF. CDR3 DNA sequence: TGTGCCAGCAGCGCCCAACTAGCGGGGTCGCCATTTAGCACAGATACGCAGTATTTT.

The chain employs TRBV7-2 and TRBJ2-7, with D possibly TRBD2 on 6 matching bases. Germline V CDR1 and CDR2: SGHTA, FQGNSA. V was pared by 9 bases and J by 2 bases, with 20 bases between. The CDR3 loop spans 15 amino acids. CDR3 loop: CASSRRADFPYEQYF. For the CDR3, the DNA is TGTGCCAGTAGCCGGAGGGCCGACTTTCCCTACGAGCAGTACTTC.

The chain joins TRBV5-1 to TRBJ2-2; D uncertain. Per germline, CDR1 SGHRS and CDR2 YFSETQ. CDR3 length: 15 residues. With 4 bases removed from V and 4 bases from J, the gap between germline ends came to 14 bases. CDR3 region: CASSMASTPTGELFF. The CDR3 bases are TGCGCCAGCAGCATGGCGTCGACCCCCACCGGGGAGCTGTTTTTT.

The rearrangement uses TRBV7-9 and TRBJ2-1, with 10 bases identical to TRBD2. The CDR3 sequence is 14 residues long. Germline values: CDR1 SEHNR, CDR2 FQNEAQ (reference sequence). After removal of 8 bases from V and 4 bases from J, the junction contained 5 bases not matched to a gene. The CDR3 nucleotides read TGTGCCAGCGCCAGGACTAGCGGTTACAATGAGCAGTTCTTC. This translates into CASARTSGYNEQFF.

The chain links TRBV11-3 to TRBJ2-7; maybe TRBD2 (6 bases). V was cut by 5 bases and J by 7 bases, with 21 bases left in between. This CDR3 has 15 residues. Germline V CDR1 and CDR2: SGHNT, YENEEA. The DNA for the CDR3 is TGTGCCAGCAGCCCTCGGCCAACGGGACTTTGGGAGCAGTACTTC. This translates into CASSPRPTGLWEQYF.

This chain joins TRBV5-1 and TRBJ2-7; possibly TRBD1 for D (5 bases). Germline V gene sequence: CDR1 SGHRS, CDR2 YFSETQ. V was clipped by 2 bases and J by 3 bases, with 15 bases between them. The CDR3 is 15 amino acids. In DNA, the CDR3 is TGCGCCAGCAGCTTAAGGGCAGGGTTGTACTACGAGCAGTACTTC. Protein: CASSLRAGLYYEQYF.

The J gene is TRBJ2-7, the V gene TRBV2; D is perhaps TRBD2 (5 bases). The CDR3 contains 15 residues. V lost 3 bases to trimming and J lost 5 bases, with 17 bases between them. Germline V gives CDR1 SNHLY, CDR2 FYNNEI. CDR3 DNA sequence: TGTGCCAGCAGTGATCCGGGGTCAGGTTTGGACGAGCAGTACTTC. It is translated as CASSDPGSGLDEQYF.

The chain joins TRBV29-1 to TRBJ2-1, with TRBD2 identical over 11 bases. Germline lookup yields CDR1 SQVTM and CDR2 ANQGSEA. This CDR3 spans 13 amino acids. V lost 4 bases and J lost 4; bases outside the gene matches: 0. The CDR3 DNA sequence: TGCAGCGTTGTAGCGGGAGGGTACAATGAGCAGTTCTTC. It encodes CSVVAGGYNEQFF.

The V call is TRBV5-1, the J call TRBJ2-7; perhaps TRBD2 as D (6 bases). The CDR3 contains 13 residues. V gave up 5 bases and J gave up 4 bases, with 13 bases separating them. The germline V gene has CDR1 SGHRS and CDR2 YFSETQ. CDR3 nucleotides: TGCGCCAGCAGGCGGAGGGAGCCATACGAGCAGTACTTC. This sequence encodes CASRRREPYEQYF.

The chain is built from TRBV9 and TRBJ2-5; TRBD1 or TRBD2 may be the D gene (6 bases each). The CDR3 totals 19 residues. Trimming stripped 5 bases from V and 2 bases from J, with 28 bases between. Germline V gene sequence: CDR1 SGDLS, CDR2 YYNGEE. In DNA form, the CDR3 reads TGTGCCAGCAGAAAAAAACCTTGGGTCCGGGGGCGCCAACAAGAGACCCAGTACTTC. As protein: CASRKKPWVRGRQQETQYF.

V is TRBV28 and J is TRBJ2-3; 8 bases are a match to TRBD2. The CDR3 is 15 residues long. V dropped 7 bases and J dropped 5; count of bases not matched to a gene: 11. Germline V gene sequence: CDR1 MDHEN, CDR2 SYDVKM. The CDR3 here is CASTRWASGQDTQYF. In DNA, the CDR3 is TGTGCCAGCACCCGGTGGGCTAGCGGGCAAGATACGCAGTATTTT.

CDR3 region: CASSESGGGAIGETQYF. In nucleotides, the CDR3 is TGTGCCAGCAGTGAATCGGGAGGGGGCGCGATCGGGGAGACCCAGTACTTC. V usage is TRBV6-1 and J usage is TRBJ2-5; D is perhaps TRBD2 (8 bases). V was cut by 2 bases and J by 5 bases, with 21 bases left in between. This CDR3 has 17 residues. Germline CDR1 MNHNS, CDR2 SASEGT.

The CDR3 region is CASSLEQGGTEAFF. Here the CDR3 DNA reads TGTGCCAGCAGCTTGGAACAGGGAGGTACTGAAGCTTTCTTT. The chain carries TRBV5-4 and TRBJ1-1; D might be TRBD1 (6 bases). Germline V gene lookup returns CDR1 SGHNT and CDR2 YYREEE (reference sequence). The ends were cut back, 0 bases at V and 5 bases at J, with 11 bases in the middle. The CDR3 length is 14 residues.